These 5 T cell receptor beta chains came from one sample sequenced in a study of T cells in Graves' hyperthyroidism and ophthalmopathy. Amplified regions were TCR beta CDR3 sequences from RNA transcripts. Researchers ran a first-round RT-PCR on the TCR CDR3 using the HTBI primer set. TCRdb independently ran MiXCR on the multiplex PCR reads; one entry per CDR3 protein. The sample yields almost 350,000 distinct CDR3 sequences, over 15% seen once. Sequencing was carried out using blood. All receptors derive from a woman in her 40s with Graves' ophthalmopathy.

The rearrangement links TRBV20-1 to TRBJ2-7; D may be TRBD1 or TRBD2 (6 bases each). V was shortened by 0 bases and J by 1 base, with 13 bases between the two germline ends. The CDR3 covers 15 residues. Germline V gives CDR1 DFQATT, CDR2 SNEGSKA (reference sequence). The CDR3 DNA is TGCAGTGCTAGAGATCAAGAGGGGGGTTCCTACGAGCAGTACTTC. Its translation: CSARDQEGGSYEQYF.

This clonotype was recorded many times. This sequence joins TRBV5-4 and TRBJ2-7; the D is unclear. This CDR3 spans 13 amino acids. V was shortened by 0 bases and J by 4 bases, with 8 bases between the two germline ends. Germline values: CDR1 SGHNT, CDR2 YYREEE (reference sequence). CDR3 sequence (DNA): TGTGCCAGCAGCTTGGGCAGTCGTTACGAGCAGTACTTC. It codes for CASSLGSRYEQYF.

This clonotype was detected ten times or more. Compared with germline, one end of the junction differs, possibly owing to a read error. The chain recombines TRBV7-2 with TRBJ2-7, with a weak D call TRBD2 (6 bases). CDR3 length: 15 amino acids. The germline gives CDR1 SGHTA, CDR2 FQGNSA. In DNA form, the CDR3 reads TGTGCCGGCAGCTCCGGGGGTAGGGGTTCCTACGAGCAGTACTTC. Its translation: CAGSSGGRGSYEQYF.

With respect to this clonotype: One end of the junction varies from germline; a read error may be responsible. The V call is TRBV7-2, the J call TRBJ2-5; possible D gene TRBD1, 6 bases. This CDR3 contains 15 residues. The germline V gene encodes CDR1 SGHTA and CDR2 FQGNSA. The CDR3, as DNA: TGTGCCAGCAGCTTAGTTCAGGGGCTCACGGAGATCCAGTACTTC. Protein sequence: CASSLVQGLTEIQYF.

This clonotype was found many times. This chain joins TRBV9 and TRBJ2-5, with D maybe TRBD2 (6 bases). The V gene's germline CDR1 is SGDLS and CDR2 YYNGEE. The CDR3 extends over 13 amino acids. The V end was cut by 4 bases, the J end by 3 bases, with 10 bases between. CDR3 amino acids: CASSTGLKETQYF. In DNA, the CDR3 is TGTGCCAGCAGCACGGGACTCAAAGAGACCCAGTACTTC.